The 28 T cell receptor beta chains below were found in one sample sequenced in a study of T cell changes during pregnancy in multiple sclerosis. Only in-frame clones appear in the TCRdb table, and some are missing; sequencing was by immunoSEQ multiplex PCR. The data hold tens of thousands of clones, with roughly 89% observed a single time. This material consisted of peripheral blood, taken in the second trimester of pregnancy. Receptor source: a female donor with multiple sclerosis, enrolled in a pregnancy study.

The chain has TRBV28 and TRBJ1-5; D may be TRBD1 (6 bases). CDR1 and CDR2 (germline): MDHEN, SYDVKM. This CDR3 region has 15 residues. Trimming pared 5 bases from V and 4 bases from J, leaving 15 bases between. The CDR3, as DNA: TGTGCCAGCAGTACGCCCTGGACAGTAAATCAGCCCCAGCATTTT. The encoded protein is CASSTPWTVNQPQHF.

The rearrangement links TRBV7-9 to TRBJ2-1; D possibly corresponds to TRBD2 (5 bases). The CDR3 loop spans 15 amino acids. Trimming took 0 bases from V and 7 from J, leaving 13 bases between them. The germline V gene has CDR1 SEHNR and CDR2 FQNEAQ (reference sequence). Written as DNA, the CDR3 is TGTGCCAGCAGCTTAGCAGGTCCGCGGGTGAATGAGCAGTTCTTC. As protein: CASSLAGPRVNEQFF.

This clone was seen ten or more times. The junction departs from germline at one end; a sequencing error may be responsible. This chain uses TRBV11-2 with TRBJ2-7; 8 nucleotides line up with TRBD1. Per the germline V gene, CDR1 is SGHAT and CDR2 is FQNNGV. The CDR3 extends over 12 amino acids. In DNA, the CDR3 is TGTGCCTCACGGGGACAGGCGTACGGGCAGTACTTC. Translation: CASRGQAYGQYF.

CDR3 amino acids: CASSRQGSYEQYF. In DNA, the CDR3 is TGTGCCAGCAGTAGGCAGGGTTCCTACGAGCAGTACTTC. The gene calls are TRBV6-6 and TRBJ2-7; a possible D gene is TRBD1 (5 bases). The V gene's germline CDR1 is MNHNY and CDR2 SVGAGI (reference sequence). The length of the CDR3 is 13 residues. Trimming left V 5 bases short and J 1 base short, with 9 bases between.

V usage is TRBV6-1 and J usage is TRBJ1-2, with TRBD1 matching over 9 bases. Per the germline V gene, CDR1 is MNHNS and CDR2 is SASEGT. Trimming cost V 2 bases and J 8 bases; bases outside gene matches: 6. The CDR3 contains 14 residues. CDR3 coding DNA: TGTGCCAGCAGTGAAAACAGGGGGCTAGGGGGCTACACCTTC. Translation gives CASSENRGLGGYTF.

This sequence joins TRBV2 and TRBJ1-6, with 9 bases fitting TRBD1. Looked up from germline, CDR1 is SNHLY and CDR2 is FYNNEI. The V and J ends lost 1 base and 7 bases, in that order; junction bases with no gene match: 2. The CDR3 extends over 15 amino acids. In nucleotides, the CDR3 is TGTGCCAGCAGTGAAGTGGGGACAGGGAATTCACCCCTCCACTTT. It yields the protein CASSEVGTGNSPLHF. Supplemented by reference TRBV2 and TRBJ1-6, the full variable domain reads EPEVTQTPSHQVTQMGQEVILRCVPISNHLYFYWYRQILGQKVEFLVSFYNNEISEKSEIFDDQFSVERPDGSNFTLKIRSTKLEDSAMYFCASSEVGTGNSPLHFGNGTRLTVT.

V and J are TRBV13 and TRBJ1-4; 7 bases align to TRBD1. The CDR3 is made up of 18 amino acids. V lost 3 bases to trimming and J lost 5 bases; unmatched junction nucleotides: 15. From germline, CDR1 is PRHDT and CDR2 FYEKMQ (reference sequence). The DNA of the CDR3 is TGTGCCAGCAGCTTTAAGACGACGTTGGGCAGGGGGAATGAAAAACTGTTTTTT. Translation gives CASSFKTTLGRGNEKLFF.

The chain links TRBV9 to TRBJ1-2; D not certain. The V gene's germline CDR1 is SGDLS and CDR2 YYNGEE. The CDR3 sequence is 12 residues long. Trimming took off 8 bases at V and 2 bases at J, with 10 bases between the two ends. CDR3 nucleotide sequence: TGTGCCAGTGGGAGGGAGAACTATGGCTACACCTTC. Its protein is CASGRENYGYTF.

The chain combines TRBV6-5 with TRBJ2-1; D unclear. Trimming removed 5 bases from V and 0 bases from J, with 11 bases in between. Germline V gives CDR1 MNHEY, CDR2 SVGAGI. The CDR3 covers 15 residues. The CDR3 region is CASSLLPRSYNEQFF. The CDR3 DNA reads as TGTGCCAGCAGTCTACTACCACGCTCCTACAATGAGCAGTTCTTC.

The sample holds a few counts of this clone. The genes are TRBV7-3 and TRBJ1-1; 9 nucleotides align to TRBD1. The V gene's germline CDR1 is SGHTA and CDR2 FQGTGA. This CDR3 region has 14 residues. Germline trimming cut 2 bases from V and 4 bases from J; bases unmatched to any gene: 2. DNA for the CDR3: TGTGCCAGCAGCTTAGGGACAGGGATCACTGAAGCTTTCTTT. Translated, it gives CASSLGTGITEAFF.

The V gene is TRBV9, the J gene TRBJ2-5; TRBD2 might be the D (7 bases). Trimming stripped 0 bases from V and 2 bases from J, with 20 bases between. This CDR3 region has 18 residues. Germline V gene data show CDR1 as SGDLS and CDR2 as YYNGEE. The CDR3 region is CASSVEGGGGTIQETQYF. The CDR3 DNA sequence: TGTGCCAGCAGCGTAGAGGGGGGAGGGGGGACTATACAAGAGACCCAGTACTTC.

V is TRBV27 and J is TRBJ2-5, with a possible D match to TRBD1 (5 bases). The CDR3 spans 16 residues. With 5 bases removed from V and 0 bases from J, the gap between germline ends came to 16 bases. Germline V gene lookup returns CDR1 MNHEY and CDR2 SMNVEV (reference sequence). Written as DNA, the CDR3 is TGTGCCAGCAGTCAGCGCCGACGACAGAACCAAGAGACCCAGTACTTC. The encoded protein is CASSQRRRQNQETQYF.

The rearrangement links TRBV6-1 to TRBJ2-1; TRBD2 aligns across 8 bases. Germline CDR1 is MNHNS and CDR2 is SASEGT. The V and J ends lost 8 bases and 0 bases, in that order; junction bases with no gene match: 6. The CDR3 contains 15 residues. The CDR3 DNA sequence: TGTGCCAGCGTCCCCGGGACTAGCTCCTACAATGAGCAGTTCTTC. Amino acid sequence: CASVPGTSSYNEQFF.

The chain combines TRBV28 with TRBJ2-7; the D gene is possibly TRBD1 (6 bases). There are 14 residues in the CDR3. V lost 7 bases and J 0 bases, leaving 13 bases between the germline ends. The V gene's germline CDR1 is MDHEN and CDR2 SYDVKM. The CDR3 DNA reads TGTGCCAGCATCAACAGGGCTCTCTCCTACGAGCAGTACTTC. This translates into CASINRALSYEQYF. Using reference TRBV28 and TRBJ2-7 for the parts outside the CDR3, the full variable domain is DVKVTQSSRYLVKRTGEKVFLECVQDMDHENMFWYRQDPGLGLRLIYFSYDVKMKEKGDIPEGYSVSREKKERFSLILESASTNQTSMYLCASINRALSYEQYFGPGTRLTVT.

This sequence joins TRBV6-1 and TRBJ2-7; D ambiguous. The V end was cut by 1 base, the J end by 3 bases, with 13 bases between. CDR1 and CDR2 from the germline V gene are MNHNS and SASEGT. This CDR3 spans 15 amino acids. The CDR3 spells CASSEGLSVFYEQYF. DNA of the CDR3: TGTGCCAGCAGTGAAGGACTCTCCGTTTTCTACGAGCAGTACTTC.

The chain links TRBV6-5 to TRBJ2-5; D is perhaps TRBD2 (6 bases). The CDR3 totals 14 residues. V was clipped by 2 bases and J by 2 bases, with 9 bases between them. Germline values: CDR1 MNHEY, CDR2 SVGAGI. CDR3 nucleotide sequence: TGTGCCAGCAGTTACGTCGGGAGACAAGAGACCCAGTACTTC. Translation gives CASSYVGRQETQYF.

V gene TRBV28 combines with J gene TRBJ1-5, with D possibly matching TRBD1 (5 bases). CDR1 MDHEN and CDR2 SYDVKM come from the germline V gene. V was cut by 3 bases and J by 7 bases, with 10 bases left in between. The CDR3 runs to 13 residues. CDR3 residues: CASSFGGWQPQHF. In nucleotides, the CDR3 is TGTGCCAGCAGTTTCGGGGGTTGGCAGCCCCAGCATTTT.

CDR3 protein: CASSLIGREQFF. The CDR3 DNA reads as TGCGCCAGCAGCTTGATCGGTCGCGAGCAGTTCTTC. The chain couples TRBV5-1 to TRBJ2-1; D not resolved. With 1 base removed from V and 10 bases from J, the gap between germline ends came to 9 bases. There are 12 residues in the CDR3. Per the germline V gene, CDR1 is SGHRS and CDR2 is YFSETQ. Based on the CDR3 plus reference TRBV5-1 and TRBJ2-1, the full variable domain is KAGVTQTPRYLIKTRGQQVTLSCSPISGHRSVSWYQQTPGQGLQFLFEYFSETQRNKGNFPGRFSGRQFSNSRSEMNVSTLELGDSALYLCASSLIGREQFFGPGTRLTVL.

The chain links TRBV9 to TRBJ2-7; D is possibly TRBD1 (5 bases). The CDR3 extends over 15 amino acids. Trimming shortened V by 4 bases and J by 2 bases, and 16 bases separated the two germline ends. Germline V gene lookup returns CDR1 SGDLS and CDR2 YYNGEE. Here the CDR3 DNA reads TGTGCCAGCAGCCCGATAGACAGCGCGACCTACGAGCAGTACTTC. Its translation: CASSPIDSATYEQYF.

The rearrangement uses TRBV27 and TRBJ2-1, with 8 bases matching TRBD2. Germline assignment: CDR1 MNHEY and CDR2 SMNVEV (reference sequence). This CDR3 spans 13 amino acids. V shed 3 bases, J shed 8 bases, and the junction held 3 bases outside the gene matches. The CDR3 spells CASSLKREYEQFF. The DNA for the CDR3 is TGTGCCAGCAGTTTGAAGCGGGAGTATGAGCAGTTCTTC.

The V gene is TRBV6-1, the J gene TRBJ1-5; D may be TRBD1 (5 bases). Trimming removed 8 bases at V and 1 base at J, with 9 bases between. This CDR3 has 13 amino acids. Germline CDR1 is MNHNS and CDR2 is SASEGT. The CDR3 loop reads CASETVSNQPQHF. For the CDR3, the DNA is TGTGCCAGCGAGACAGTAAGCAATCAGCCCCAGCATTTT.

V and J are TRBV6-1 and TRBJ1-1, with no clear D. CDR3 length: 12 amino acids. V was clipped by 2 bases and J by 1 base, with 2 bases between them. Germline V gene data show CDR1 as MNHNS and CDR2 as SASEGT. The CDR3 DNA sequence: TGTGCCAGCAGTGAACAGAACACTGAAGCTTTCTTT. Translating it yields CASSEQNTEAFF.

This sequence joins TRBV9 and TRBJ2-1; the D gene is possibly TRBD1 (6 bases). Trimming took 0 bases from V and 4 from J, leaving 14 bases between them. The CDR3 extends over 16 amino acids. CDR1 SGDLS and CDR2 YYNGEE come from the germline V gene. Written as DNA, the CDR3 is TGTGCCAGCAGCGTAGACGACAGGCCGCAGTACAATGAGCAGTTCTTC. It is translated as CASSVDDRPQYNEQFF.

This clone was found a few times. The V gene is TRBV4-3, the J gene TRBJ1-6; weak D call: TRBD1 (5 bases). CDR1 and CDR2 (germline): LGHNA, YSLEER. Trimming removed 1 base at V and 9 bases at J, with 10 bases between. The CDR3 length is 14 residues. The CDR3 DNA reads TGCGCCAGCAGCCAAGTTGACAGATCTTCACCCCTCCACTTT. Translation gives CASSQVDRSSPLHF.

This sequence joins TRBV5-1 and TRBJ2-7; D remains ambiguous. Germline values: CDR1 SGHRS, CDR2 YFSETQ. This CDR3 spans 12 amino acids. Trimming cost V 3 bases and J 3 bases, with 7 bases left between them. The CDR3 protein is CASSSVNYEQYF. CDR3 coding DNA: TGCGCCAGCAGCTCCGTAAACTACGAGCAGTACTTC.

The chain uses TRBV6-1 and TRBJ2-2, with D unresolved. Germline CDR1 is MNHNS and CDR2 is SASEGT. V gave up 5 bases and J gave up 1 base, with 8 bases separating them. The CDR3 consists of 14 residues. CDR3 nucleotide sequence: TGTGCCAGCAGTCTAAACTGGAACACCGGGGAGCTGTTTTTT. Encoded protein: CASSLNWNTGELFF.

This clone was seen just once. The gene calls are TRBV11-3 and TRBJ1-1, with 7 bases that match TRBD1. This CDR3 contains 16 residues. Trimming at V came to 5 bases and at J to 1 base, leaving 10 bases not matched to a gene. Germline V gene data show CDR1 as SGHNT and CDR2 as YENEEA. The CDR3: CASSAPSGQWNTEAFF. In DNA, the CDR3 is TGTGCCAGCAGCGCTCCCTCGGGACAGTGGAACACTGAAGCTTTCTTT.

The chain joins TRBV28 to TRBJ1-1; 9 nucleotides match TRBD1. CDR3 length equals 14 residues. V gave up 2 bases and J gave up 6 bases; unmatched junction bases: 4. Germline V gene lookup returns CDR1 MDHEN and CDR2 SYDVKM. CDR3 nucleotide sequence: TGTGCCAGCAGTTTAAAACAGGGGGCTTCTGAAGCTTTCTTT. It encodes CASSLKQGASEAFF.